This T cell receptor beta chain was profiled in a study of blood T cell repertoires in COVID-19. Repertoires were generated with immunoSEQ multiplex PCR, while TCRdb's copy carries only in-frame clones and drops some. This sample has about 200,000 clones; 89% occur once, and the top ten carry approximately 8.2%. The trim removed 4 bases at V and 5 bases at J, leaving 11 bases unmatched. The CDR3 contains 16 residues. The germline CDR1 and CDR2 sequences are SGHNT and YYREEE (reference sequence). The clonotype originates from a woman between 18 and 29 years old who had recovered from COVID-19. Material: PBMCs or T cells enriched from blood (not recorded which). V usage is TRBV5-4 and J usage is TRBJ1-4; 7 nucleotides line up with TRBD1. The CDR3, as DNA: TGTGCCAGCAGCCAACTTAAATCGGGACAGAATGAAAAACTGTTTTTT. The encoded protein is CASSQLKSGQNEKLFF. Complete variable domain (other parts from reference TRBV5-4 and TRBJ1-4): ETGVTQSPTHLIKTRGQQVTLRCSSQSGHNTVSWYQQALGQGPQFIFQYYREEENGRGNFPPRFSGLQFPNYSSELNVNALELDDSALYLCASSQLKSGQNEKLFFGSGTQLSVL.